The next 28 T cell receptor beta chains were all read from a single sample in a study of blood T cell repertoires in COVID-19. Profiling relied on immunoSEQ multiplex PCR, and the TCRdb table lists in-frame clones only, not all of them. The data hold about 440,000 clones, with roughly 87% observed a single time. Material: PBMCs or T cells enriched from blood (not recorded which). The receptors were gathered from a woman between 18 and 29 years old with acute COVID-19.

This sequence joins TRBV6-5 and TRBJ2-7; TRBD2 matches at 10 bases. This CDR3 contains 14 residues. V lost 6 bases and J lost 5; bases outside the gene matches: 7. Germline CDR1 is MNHEY and CDR2 is SVGAGI. Written as DNA, the CDR3 is TGTGCCAGCAGCGTTAGCGGGAGGATAGACGAGCAGTACTTC. Translating gives CASSVSGRIDEQYF.

In this sample, this clone turned up a few times. This sequence joins TRBV18 and TRBJ1-1; D not certain. V gave up 1 base and J gave up 1 base, with 7 bases separating them. This CDR3 contains 14 residues. Looked up from germline, CDR1 is KGHSH and CDR2 is LQKENI. DNA for the CDR3: TGTGCCAGCTCACCACAAGCGGGGAACACTGAAGCTTTCTTT. It codes for CASSPQAGNTEAFF.

The chain carries TRBV27 and TRBJ2-3; 10 bases match TRBD2. V lost 4 bases and J lost 5; bases outside the gene matches: 9. Germline V gene data show CDR1 as MNHEY and CDR2 as SMNVEV (reference sequence). CDR3 size: 16 residues. CDR3: CASSSVSGRAVDTQYF. The CDR3 nucleotides read TGTGCCAGCAGTTCCGTGAGCGGGAGGGCTGTAGATACGCAGTATTTT.

This sequence joins TRBV24-1 and TRBJ2-6, with 12 bases fitting TRBD2. CDR1 and CDR2 (germline): KGHDR, SFDVKD. With 4 bases clipped from V and 1 base from J, the junction kept 13 bases outside the gene matches. CDR3 length: 21 amino acids. The CDR3 spells CATSETGLAGTTTSGANVLTF. Written as DNA, the CDR3 is TGTGCCACCAGTGAAACTGGACTAGCGGGAACCACAACTTCTGGGGCCAACGTCCTGACTTTC.

This clone appeared a few times. The chain combines TRBV9 with TRBJ1-1; possibly TRBD1 for D (6 bases). Per germline, CDR1 SGDLS and CDR2 YYNGEE. The CDR3 is 14 amino acids. The germline V and J ends were trimmed by 4 bases and 0 bases, with 10 bases remaining between them. The CDR3 is CASSPDRLNTEAFF. The CDR3 DNA reads as TGTGCCAGCAGCCCCGACAGGCTGAACACTGAAGCTTTCTTT.

This rearrangement joins TRBV2 to TRBJ1-5, with D uncertain. The germline gives CDR1 SNHLY, CDR2 FYNNEI. Between the trimmed V and J ends, which lost 1 base and 0 bases, there was a span of 7 bases. This CDR3 region has 15 residues. The CDR3, as DNA: TGTGCCAGCAGTGAAGGAGGAGCTAGCAATCAGCCCCAGCATTTT. Encoded protein: CASSEGGASNQPQHF.

The V and J genes are TRBV9 and TRBJ2-7; 9 bases are a match to TRBD2. Per the germline V gene, CDR1 is SGDLS and CDR2 is YYNGEE. This CDR3 contains 15 residues. V trimming: 3 bases; J trimming: 2 bases; junction bases outside the gene matches: 6. The CDR3 bases are TGTGCCAGCAGCGCGTCTAGCGGGACCACCTACGAGCAGTACTTC. Protein product: CASSASSGTTYEQYF.

This sequence joins TRBV28 and TRBJ1-2; weak D call: TRBD1 (5 bases). Germline V gene data show CDR1 as MDHEN and CDR2 as SYDVKM. The CDR3 consists of 21 residues. Trimming took 5 bases from V and 2 from J, leaving 33 bases between them. CDR3 coding DNA: TGTGCCAGCAGTCCATTATGGCCGGATGTAATCAGGGCCTCGTCCAACTATGGCTACACCTTC. It encodes CASSPLWPDVIRASSNYGYTF.

The CDR3 DNA reads TGTGCCAGCAGTTTAAAACAGGGCTTCGGGACCCAGTACTTC. This encodes CASSLKQGFGTQYF. The J gene is TRBJ2-5, the V gene TRBV27; D perhaps matches TRBD1 (6 bases). Germline V gene sequence: CDR1 MNHEY, CDR2 SMNVEV (reference sequence). Trimming shortened V by 2 bases and J by 7 bases, and 14 bases separated the two germline ends. The CDR3 length is 14 residues.

The CDR3 DNA sequence: TGTGCCAGCAGCTGGGGCGGGACTGGAAACACCATATATTTT. As protein: CASSWGGTGNTIYF. This chain joins TRBV28 and TRBJ1-3; a weak D match, TRBD1 (5 bases). Trimming cost V 6 bases and J 2 bases, with 11 bases left between them. The CDR3 consists of 14 residues. Germline V lookup: CDR1 MDHEN, CDR2 SYDVKM.

The V and J genes are TRBV4-3 and TRBJ2-3; weak D call: TRBD1 (6 bases). The germline gives CDR1 LGHNA, CDR2 YSLEER. The CDR3 runs 12 residues. Trimming cost V 3 bases and J 9 bases, with 10 bases left between them. The CDR3 DNA is TGCGCCAGCAGCCAGGACAGCTGGACGCAGTATTTT. Translating it yields CASSQDSWTQYF.

This chain uses TRBV4-3 with TRBJ2-1; 7 bases match TRBD1. V lost 8 bases and J lost 3; bases outside the gene matches: 7. Germline lookup yields CDR1 LGHNA and CDR2 YSLEER. This CDR3 is 14 amino acids long. In DNA form, the CDR3 reads TGCGCCAGCGCGACAGGGATTTTCTACAATGAGCAGTTCTTC. It codes for CASATGIFYNEQFF.

This clone showed up just once. This chain joins TRBV5-1 and TRBJ1-5, with 7 bases that match TRBD1. Germline loops: CDR1 SGHRS, CDR2 YFSETQ. V shed 0 bases and J 0 bases; nucleotides not matched to a gene: 0. The CDR3 totals 15 residues. CDR3 region: CASSLGDSSNQPQHF. CDR3 nucleotides: TGCGCCAGCAGCTTGGGGGACAGTAGCAATCAGCCCCAGCATTTT.

The chain employs TRBV18 and TRBJ2-7; no firm D call. The CDR3 length is 13 residues. Trimming left V 3 bases short and J 1 base short, with 7 bases between. In germline, CDR1 is KGHSH, CDR2 LQKENI. The CDR3 sequence: CASSPLESYEQYF. DNA for the CDR3: TGTGCCAGCTCACCTCTAGAATCCTACGAGCAGTACTTC.

The genes are TRBV10-3 and TRBJ1-2, with D possibly matching TRBD1 (5 bases). This CDR3 spans 14 amino acids. Germline V gene data show CDR1 as ENHRY and CDR2 as SYGVKD. V was shortened by 10 bases and J by 3 bases, with 18 bases between the two germline ends. The CDR3 is CATDDLGRDYGYTF. In nucleotides, the CDR3 is TGTGCCACAGACGATCTGGGCAGGGACTATGGCTACACCTTC.

The J gene is TRBJ2-7, the V gene TRBV7-9, with 10 positions matching TRBD2. The CDR3 is 15 residues long. V shed 6 bases and J 5 bases; nucleotides not matched to a gene: 10. Germline CDR1 SEHNR, CDR2 FQNEAQ (reference sequence). The CDR3 reads CASSLSGGASHEQYF. As DNA, the CDR3 is TGTGCCAGCAGTCTCAGCGGGGGGGCTTCCCACGAGCAGTACTTC.

The genes are TRBV9 and TRBJ2-7, with a possible D match to TRBD2 (6 bases). The CDR3 has 14 residues. Germline assignment: CDR1 SGDLS and CDR2 YYNGEE. Between the trimmed V and J ends, which lost 2 bases and 4 bases, there was a span of 13 bases. CDR3 in amino acids: CASSVGSSGYEQYF. The CDR3 nucleotides read TGTGCCAGCAGCGTTGGAAGTAGCGGTTACGAGCAGTACTTC.

This chain links TRBV6-1 with TRBJ1-2, with 9 bases lining up with TRBD1. The CDR3 consists of 15 residues. V gave up 2 bases and J gave up 4 bases; unmatched junction bases: 5. In germline, CDR1 is MNHNS, CDR2 SASEGT. This CDR3 reads CASSERDRDSYGYTF. The CDR3 region has the DNA TGTGCCAGCAGTGAACGGGACAGGGACAGCTATGGCTACACCTTC.

The V call is TRBV11-2, the J call TRBJ2-7, with 13 positions matching TRBD2. This CDR3 is 15 amino acids long. The germline V gene has CDR1 SGHAT and CDR2 FQNNGV. The ends lost 2 bases at V and 3 bases at J; junction bases unmatched: 1. CDR3 protein: CASSLRTSGSYEQYF. For the CDR3, the DNA is TGTGCCAGCAGCTTAAGGACTAGCGGGAGCTACGAGCAGTACTTC.

The chain joins TRBV25-1 to TRBJ2-1, with 9 bases aligning to TRBD2. The V and J ends lost 6 bases and 7 bases, in that order; junction bases with no gene match: 10. Germline V CDR1 and CDR2: MGHDK, SYGVNS. This CDR3 comprises 15 residues. The CDR3 reads CASREVAGAGNEQFF. The CDR3 DNA reads TGTGCCAGCAGAGAAGTAGCGGGAGCGGGTAATGAGCAGTTCTTC.

The chain couples TRBV5-1 to TRBJ2-2; 7 bases are shared with TRBD1. Germline loops: CDR1 SGHRS, CDR2 YFSETQ. The CDR3 length is 16 residues. Trimming took 4 bases from V and 5 from J; bases not matched to a gene: 11. CDR3 nucleotide sequence: TGCGCCAGCAGCGGGGAACAGGGGTTTTTTACCGGGGAGCTGTTTTTT. Protein product: CASSGEQGFFTGELFF.

The V gene is TRBV18, the J gene TRBJ2-1, with 8 bases fitting TRBD2. Germline V gene data show CDR1 as KGHSH and CDR2 as LQKENI. J was trimmed by 1 base and V by 6 bases; bases with no gene match: 14. This CDR3 has 18 amino acids. The CDR3 here is CASSTFSSAGVSYNEQFF. In DNA, the CDR3 is TGTGCCAGCTCGACCTTTTCGTCAGCGGGAGTGTCCTACAATGAGCAGTTCTTC. Full variable domain (outside the CDR3, taken from reference TRBV18 and TRBJ2-1): NAGVMQNPRHLVRRRGQEARLRCSPMKGHSHVYWYRQLPEEGLKFMVYLQKENIIDESGMPKERFSAEFPKEGPSILRIQQVVRGDSAAYFCASSTFSSAGVSYNEQFFGPGTRLTVL.

There are a few counts of this clone. The genes are TRBV11-2 and TRBJ1-4; TRBD1 matches at 11 bases. The germline CDR1 and CDR2 sequences are SGHAT and FQNNGV. J lost 1 base, V lost 5 bases, and 6 bases had no gene match. The CDR3 spans 17 residues. CDR3 amino acids: CASSPWDRGLTNEKLFF. CDR3 DNA sequence: TGTGCCAGCAGCCCCTGGGACAGGGGGTTAACTAATGAAAAACTGTTTTTT.

V and J are TRBV7-2 and TRBJ1-5, with unresolved D. From germline, CDR1 is SGHTA and CDR2 FQGNSA. V dropped 5 bases and J dropped 2 bases, with 7 bases sitting between them. The CDR3 contains 13 residues. The CDR3 protein is CASSPEGNQPQHF. In DNA form, the CDR3 reads TGTGCCAGCAGCCCTGAGGGCAATCAGCCCCAGCATTTT.

The J gene is TRBJ2-3, the V gene TRBV19; TRBD2 matches at 7 bases. Germline values: CDR1 LNHDA, CDR2 SQIVND (reference sequence). CDR3 size: 15 residues. The junction had 5 bases not matched to a gene; V was cut back by 3 bases and J by 2 bases. This chain's CDR3 is CASSILAANTDTQYF. The CDR3 DNA follows: TGTGCCAGTAGTATTCTAGCGGCTAACACAGATACGCAGTATTTT. Based on the CDR3 plus reference TRBV19 and TRBJ2-3, the full variable domain is DGGITQSPKYLFRKEGQNVTLSCEQNLNHDAMYWYRQDPGQGLRLIYYSQIVNDFQKGDIAEGYSVSREKKESFPLTVTSAQKNPTAFYLCASSILAANTDTQYFGPGTRLTVL.

This clone was counted once. The V call is TRBV27, the J call TRBJ2-7; 7 bases are shared with TRBD2. From germline, CDR1 is MNHEY and CDR2 SMNVEV (reference sequence). The CDR3 runs to 14 residues. With 10 bases clipped from V and 3 bases from J, the junction kept 12 bases outside the gene matches. CDR3 bases: TGTGCCACTATGGGGCTCGGGAGGCTCTACGAGCAGTACTTC. This gives the protein CATMGLGRLYEQYF.

The V call is TRBV30, the J call TRBJ2-7, with D possibly TRBD2 on 5 matching bases. Deletions cut 0 bases from V and 3 bases from J, with 21 bases between. Germline CDR1 and CDR2: GTSNPN and SVGIG (reference sequence). The CDR3 is 17 residues long. CDR3 protein: CAWSVRGSGDLVYEQYF. CDR3 in DNA: TGTGCCTGGAGTGTTAGAGGGTCCGGCGACCTAGTCTACGAGCAGTACTTC.

The rearrangement uses TRBV7-2 and TRBJ2-7; the match to TRBD1 covers 8 bases. Germline assignment: CDR1 SGHTA and CDR2 FQGNSA. The CDR3 sequence is 14 residues long. The trim removed 3 bases at V and 6 bases at J, leaving 7 bases unmatched. CDR3 protein: CASSFLGQGSEQYF. DNA for the CDR3: TGTGCCAGCAGCTTCCTAGGACAGGGTTCCGAGCAGTACTTC.